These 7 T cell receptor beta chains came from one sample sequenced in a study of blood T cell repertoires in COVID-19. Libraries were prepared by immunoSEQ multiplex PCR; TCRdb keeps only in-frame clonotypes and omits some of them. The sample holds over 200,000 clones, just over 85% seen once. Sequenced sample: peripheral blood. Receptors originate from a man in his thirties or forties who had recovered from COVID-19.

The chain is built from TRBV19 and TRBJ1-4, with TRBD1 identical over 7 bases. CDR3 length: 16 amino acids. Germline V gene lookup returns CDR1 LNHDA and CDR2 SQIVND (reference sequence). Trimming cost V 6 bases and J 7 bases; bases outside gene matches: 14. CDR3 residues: CASSSGRDRVREKLFF. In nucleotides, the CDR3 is TGTGCCAGTAGCTCGGGCCGAGACAGGGTGCGTGAAAAACTGTTTTTT.

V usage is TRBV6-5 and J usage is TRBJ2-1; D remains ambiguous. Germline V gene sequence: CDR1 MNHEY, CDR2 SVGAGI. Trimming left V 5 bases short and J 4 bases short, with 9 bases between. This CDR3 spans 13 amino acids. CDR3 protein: CASSPRRYNEQFF. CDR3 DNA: TGTGCCAGCAGTCCCCGGAGATACAATGAGCAGTTCTTC.

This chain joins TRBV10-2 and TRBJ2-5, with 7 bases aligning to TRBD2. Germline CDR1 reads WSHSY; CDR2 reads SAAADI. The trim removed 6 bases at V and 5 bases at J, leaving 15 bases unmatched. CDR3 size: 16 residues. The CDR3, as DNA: TGCGCCAGCAGGGGGGTGGTGAAGCGGGGCGGGGAGACCCAGTACTTC. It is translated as CASRGVVKRGGETQYF.

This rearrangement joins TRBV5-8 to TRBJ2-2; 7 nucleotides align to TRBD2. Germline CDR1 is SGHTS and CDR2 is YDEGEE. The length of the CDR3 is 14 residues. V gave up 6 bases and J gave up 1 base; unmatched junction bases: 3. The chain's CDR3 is CASTWGGNTGELFF. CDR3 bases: TGTGCCAGCACCTGGGGGGGGAACACCGGGGAGCTGTTTTTT.

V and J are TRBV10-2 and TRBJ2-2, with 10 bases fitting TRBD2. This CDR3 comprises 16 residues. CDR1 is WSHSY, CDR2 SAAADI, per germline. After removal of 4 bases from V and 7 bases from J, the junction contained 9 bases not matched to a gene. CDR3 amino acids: CASSAEAGGPYGELFF. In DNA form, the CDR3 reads TGCGCCAGCAGTGCAGAAGCGGGGGGGCCGTACGGGGAGCTGTTTTTT.

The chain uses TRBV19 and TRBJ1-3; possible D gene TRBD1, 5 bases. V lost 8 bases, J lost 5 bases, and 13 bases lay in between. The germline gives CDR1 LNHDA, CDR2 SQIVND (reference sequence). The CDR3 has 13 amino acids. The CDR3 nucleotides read TGTGCCAGTGGGGCAGAGCCCAGAAACACCATATATTTT. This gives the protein CASGAEPRNTIYF.

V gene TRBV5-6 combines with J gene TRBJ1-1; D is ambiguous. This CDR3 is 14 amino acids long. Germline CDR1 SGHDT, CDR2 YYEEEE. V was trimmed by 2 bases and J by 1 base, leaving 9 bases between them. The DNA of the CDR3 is TGTGCCAGCAGCTTTCCAGTCGCGAACACTGAAGCTTTCTTT. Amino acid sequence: CASSFPVANTEAFF.